The 19 T cell receptor beta chains below were found in one sample sequenced in a study of cytomegalovirus exposure and HLA in healthy donors. Measured with immunoSEQ multiplex PCR; TCRdb has only the in-frame clones, and not every one. The table lists around 80,000 clones, 95% of them singletons. The specimen was PBMCs. All receptors derive from a woman under 30 in good health and CMV-seronegative.

The chain combines TRBV6-6 with TRBJ1-2; a possible D gene is TRBD1 (6 bases). Germline V gene sequence: CDR1 MNHNY, CDR2 SVGAGI (reference sequence). CDR3 length: 13 residues. Deletions cut 7 bases from V and 2 bases from J, with 11 bases between. For the CDR3, the DNA is TGTGCCAGCAACCAGGACAGAAACTATGGCTACACCTTC. It codes for CASNQDRNYGYTF.

V gene TRBV2 combines with J gene TRBJ1-2; 7 nucleotides align to TRBD1. CDR1 SNHLY and CDR2 FYNNEI come from the germline V gene. Germline trimming cut 5 bases from V and 2 bases from J; bases unmatched to any gene: 5. The CDR3 is made up of 14 amino acids. As DNA, the CDR3 is TGTGCCAGCAGTACAGGGGACCTCAACTATGGCTACACCTTC. Its translation: CASSTGDLNYGYTF.

V and J are TRBV19 and TRBJ2-7, with a tentative D call TRBD2 (6 bases). Trimming removed 6 bases from V and 5 bases from J, with 20 bases in between. Germline V lookup: CDR1 LNHDA, CDR2 SQIVND (reference sequence). The CDR3 is 15 amino acids. The CDR3 DNA sequence: TGTGCCAGTAGGCCCCCGGGGCTAGCGAACAACGAGCAGTACTTC. This encodes CASRPPGLANNEQYF.

The chain has TRBV29-1 and TRBJ2-3; possibly TRBD1 for D (5 bases). The V gene lost 5 bases and the J gene lost 5 bases, with 11 bases spanning the gap. Germline CDR1 is SQVTM and CDR2 is ANQGSEA. The CDR3 is 12 amino acids. The CDR3 here is CSVIRQGDTQYF. In nucleotides, the CDR3 is TGCAGCGTTATACGTCAGGGAGATACGCAGTATTTT.

Of note for this clone: Its ends do not fully match the called genes, so a read error is possible. The V and J genes are TRBV6-6 and TRBJ1-2, with TRBD1 identical over 11 bases. The length of the CDR3 is 16 residues. Looked up from germline, CDR1 is MNHNY and CDR2 is SVGAGI (reference sequence). DNA of the CDR3: TGTGCCAGCAGATATCTCGGGACAGGGGGAAACTCTGGCTACACCTTC. Encoded protein: CASRYLGTGGNSGYTF.

The CDR3 is CASSLEAPAGASTGELFF. The DNA of the CDR3 is TGTGCCAGCAGCTTAGAGGCCCCTGCGGGGGCGTCCACCGGGGAGCTGTTTTTT. This chain connects TRBV11-3 to TRBJ2-2; D might be TRBD2 (7 bases). Germline CDR1 reads SGHNT; CDR2 reads YENEEA. The germline V and J ends were trimmed by 0 bases and 4 bases, with 18 bases remaining between them. The length of the CDR3 is 18 residues.

The sample holds one count of this clone. This sequence joins TRBV6-1 and TRBJ1-1, with D hard to call. The CDR3 totals 13 residues. V was trimmed by 6 bases and J by 1 base, leaving 9 bases between them. Germline V gene lookup returns CDR1 MNHNS and CDR2 SASEGT. The DNA of the CDR3 is TGTGCCAGCAGACTTACCACGAACACTGAAGCTTTCTTT. Encoded protein: CASRLTTNTEAFF.

The chain recombines TRBV5-6 with TRBJ2-5, with 12 bases fitting TRBD2. J lost 4 bases, V lost 6 bases, and 4 bases had no gene match. The CDR3 runs 14 residues. Looked up from germline, CDR1 is SGHDT and CDR2 is YYEEEE. CDR3: CASTRLAGAETQYF. Here the CDR3 DNA reads TGTGCCAGCACCCGACTAGCGGGAGCAGAGACCCAGTACTTC.

The V gene is TRBV9, the J gene TRBJ2-7; 10 nucleotides line up with TRBD2. The V segment lost 3 bases and the J segment 6 bases; nucleotides outside the gene matches: 6. Germline lookup yields CDR1 SGDLS and CDR2 YYNGEE. The CDR3 contains 14 residues. The CDR3 region is CASSDTSGAAEQYF. The CDR3, as DNA: TGTGCCAGCAGCGACACTAGCGGGGCCGCCGAGCAGTACTTC. Full variable domain (rest looked up from reference TRBV9 and TRBJ2-7): DSGVTQTPKHLITATGQRVTLRCSPRSGDLSVYWYQQSLDQGLQFLIQYYNGEERAKGNILERFSAQQFPDLHSELNLSSLELGDSALYFCASSDTSGAAEQYFGPGTRLTVT.

The chain couples TRBV19 to TRBJ1-5; D remains ambiguous. Germline V gene data show CDR1 as LNHDA and CDR2 as SQIVND (reference sequence). This CDR3 has 15 amino acids. The V and J ends lost 7 bases and 0 bases respectively, with 13 bases between them. CDR3 nucleotide sequence: TGTGCCAGTAATTGGGCAGCTTTTAGCAATCAGCCCCAGCATTTT. Protein sequence: CASNWAAFSNQPQHF.

The chain recombines TRBV13 with TRBJ1-2, with 8 nucleotides matching TRBD1. The trim removed 7 bases at V and 3 bases at J, leaving 4 bases unmatched. This CDR3 spans 13 amino acids. Germline V gene data show CDR1 as PRHDT and CDR2 as FYEKMQ (reference sequence). The CDR3 DNA reads TGTGCCAGCACCACGACAGGGGACTATGGCTACACCTTC. It codes for CASTTTGDYGYTF.

The V gene is TRBV28, the J gene TRBJ1-5; D is ambiguous. The germline V and J ends were trimmed by 5 bases and 2 bases, with 7 bases remaining between them. Germline assignment: CDR1 MDHEN and CDR2 SYDVKM. The CDR3 sequence is 13 residues long. The CDR3 sequence is CASSVRGNQPQHF. The CDR3 nucleotides are TGTGCCAGCAGTGTTAGAGGCAATCAGCCCCAGCATTTT.

The V gene is TRBV18, the J gene TRBJ1-2; D perhaps matches TRBD1 (6 bases). V dropped 3 bases and J dropped 1 base, with 6 bases sitting between them. The CDR3 sequence is 13 residues long. Per germline, CDR1 KGHSH and CDR2 LQKENI. CDR3 protein: CASSPDSNYGYTF. CDR3 DNA sequence: TGTGCCAGCTCACCGGACAGTAACTATGGCTACACCTTC.

The rearrangement uses TRBV7-9 and TRBJ1-2, with 7 bases that match TRBD1. Germline V gene sequence: CDR1 SEHNR, CDR2 FQNEAQ (reference sequence). The CDR3 runs 14 residues. V trimming: 5 bases; J trimming: 6 bases; junction bases outside the gene matches: 9. CDR3 region: CASSPRGTDHGYTF. The CDR3 coding sequence is TGTGCCAGCAGCCCTAGGGGGACAGATCATGGCTACACCTTC.

The gene calls are TRBV7-8 and TRBJ2-7, with D possibly TRBD1 on 7 matching bases. The CDR3 length is 15 residues. V was pared by 7 bases and J by 4 bases, with 20 bases between. Germline CDR1 is SGHVS and CDR2 is FQNEAQ. CDR3 sequence (DNA): TGTGCCAGCACCTCGGAGGGGGCGAGGCGTTACGAGCAGTACTTC. Translating it yields CASTSEGARRYEQYF.

The chain joins TRBV28 to TRBJ2-7; 8 bases map to TRBD2. The CDR3 spans 14 residues. Losses at the gene ends were 2 bases for V and 7 bases for J; bases not matched to a gene: 7. Per the germline V gene, CDR1 is MDHEN and CDR2 is SYDVKM. The CDR3 protein is CASSLGTRDREQYF. The CDR3 DNA is TGTGCCAGCAGTTTAGGGACTAGAGATAGGGAGCAGTACTTC.

This chain connects TRBV19 to TRBJ1-3; perhaps TRBD1 as D (5 bases). Per germline, CDR1 LNHDA and CDR2 SQIVND (reference sequence). The CDR3 extends over 16 amino acids. The ends were cut back, 1 base at V and 3 bases at J, with 13 bases in the middle. CDR3 residues: CASSIALQGYGNTIYF. The CDR3, as DNA: TGTGCCAGTAGTATAGCCCTCCAGGGTTATGGAAACACCATATATTTT. Supplemented by reference TRBV19 and TRBJ1-3, the full variable domain reads DGGITQSPKYLFRKEGQNVTLSCEQNLNHDAMYWYRQDPGQGLRLIYYSQIVNDFQKGDIAEGYSVSREKKESFPLTVTSAQKNPTAFYLCASSIALQGYGNTIYFGEGSWLTVV.

The chain has TRBV4-1 and TRBJ2-7; 7 bases map to TRBD2. Germline lookup yields CDR1 MGHRA and CDR2 YSYEKL. V dropped 0 bases and J dropped 4; count of bases not matched to a gene: 3. The CDR3 consists of 14 residues. CDR3 in amino acids: CASSQERGRYEQYF. The CDR3 coding sequence is TGCGCCAGCAGCCAAGAGCGGGGGAGATACGAGCAGTACTTC.

The chain is built from TRBV19 and TRBJ2-3; TRBD1 aligns across 7 bases. V lost 5 bases and J lost 2; bases outside the gene matches: 4. This CDR3 is built from 14 residues. Per germline, CDR1 LNHDA and CDR2 SQIVND (reference sequence). The chain's CDR3 is CASSQGTDTDTQYF. The CDR3 DNA reads TGTGCCAGTAGTCAGGGGACAGACACAGATACGCAGTATTTT.